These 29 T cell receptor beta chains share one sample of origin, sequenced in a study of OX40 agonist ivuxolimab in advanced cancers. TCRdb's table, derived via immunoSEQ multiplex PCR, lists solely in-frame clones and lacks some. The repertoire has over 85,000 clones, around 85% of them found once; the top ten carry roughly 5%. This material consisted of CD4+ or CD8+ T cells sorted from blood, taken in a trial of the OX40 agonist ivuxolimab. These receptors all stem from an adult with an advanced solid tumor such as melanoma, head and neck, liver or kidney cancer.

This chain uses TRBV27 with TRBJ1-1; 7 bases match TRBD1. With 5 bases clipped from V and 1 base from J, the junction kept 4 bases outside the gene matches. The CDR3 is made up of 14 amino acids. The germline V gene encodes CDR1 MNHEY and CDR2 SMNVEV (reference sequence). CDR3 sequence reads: CASSKGGTNTEAFF. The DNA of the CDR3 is TGTGCCAGCAGTAAAGGGGGCACGAACACTGAAGCTTTCTTT.

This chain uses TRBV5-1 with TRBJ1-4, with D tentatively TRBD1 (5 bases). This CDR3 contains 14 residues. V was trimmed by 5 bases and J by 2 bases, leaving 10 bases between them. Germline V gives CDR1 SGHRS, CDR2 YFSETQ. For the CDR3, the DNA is TGCGCCAGCAGTTCGACAGCTACTAATGAAAAACTGTTTTTT. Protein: CASSSTATNEKLFF.

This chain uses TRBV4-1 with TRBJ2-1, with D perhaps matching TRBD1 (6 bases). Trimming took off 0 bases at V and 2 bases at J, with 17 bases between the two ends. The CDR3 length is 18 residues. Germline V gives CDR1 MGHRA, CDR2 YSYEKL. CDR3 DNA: TGCGCCAGCAGCCAAGAGACCGCGACAGGTCCCCCCTACAATGAGCAGTTCTTC. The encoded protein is CASSQETATGPPYNEQFF.

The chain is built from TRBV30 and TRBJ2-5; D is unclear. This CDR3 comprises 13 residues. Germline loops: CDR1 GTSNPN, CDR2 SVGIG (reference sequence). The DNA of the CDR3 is TGTGCTTCCAATACAGACGGTCAAGAGACCCAGTACTTC. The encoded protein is CASNTDGQETQYF.

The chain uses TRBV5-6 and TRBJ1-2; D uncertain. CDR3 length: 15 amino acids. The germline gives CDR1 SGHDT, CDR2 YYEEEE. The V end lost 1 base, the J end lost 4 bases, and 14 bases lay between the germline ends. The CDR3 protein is CASSLYPPRLYGYTF. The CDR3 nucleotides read TGTGCCAGCAGCTTGTACCCACCGAGGCTCTATGGCTACACCTTC.

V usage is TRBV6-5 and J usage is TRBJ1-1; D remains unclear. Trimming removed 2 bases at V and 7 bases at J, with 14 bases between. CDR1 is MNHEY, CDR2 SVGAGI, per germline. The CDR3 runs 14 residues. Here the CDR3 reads CASSYGGYRGEAFF. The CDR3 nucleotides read TGTGCCAGCAGTTACGGAGGGTACCGCGGTGAAGCTTTCTTT.

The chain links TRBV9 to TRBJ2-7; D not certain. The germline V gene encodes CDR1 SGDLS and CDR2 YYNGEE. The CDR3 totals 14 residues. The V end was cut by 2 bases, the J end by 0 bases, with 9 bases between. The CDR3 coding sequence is TGTGCCAGCAGCGTTCTAGGGAACTCCTACGAGCAGTACTTC. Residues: CASSVLGNSYEQYF.

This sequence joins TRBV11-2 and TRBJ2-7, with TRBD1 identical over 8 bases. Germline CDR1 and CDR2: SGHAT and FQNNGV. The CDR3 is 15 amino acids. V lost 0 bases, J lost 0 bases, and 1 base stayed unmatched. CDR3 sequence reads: CASSLEDRVSYEQYF. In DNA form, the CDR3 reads TGTGCCAGCAGCTTAGAGGACAGGGTCTCCTACGAGCAGTACTTC.

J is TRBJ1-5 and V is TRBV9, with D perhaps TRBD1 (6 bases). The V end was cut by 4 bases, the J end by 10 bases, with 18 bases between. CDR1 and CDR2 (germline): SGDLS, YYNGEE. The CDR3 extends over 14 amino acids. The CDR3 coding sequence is TGTGCCAGCAGCCTTCGACAGGCTGGCAGCCCCCAGCATTTT. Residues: CASSLRQAGSPQHF.

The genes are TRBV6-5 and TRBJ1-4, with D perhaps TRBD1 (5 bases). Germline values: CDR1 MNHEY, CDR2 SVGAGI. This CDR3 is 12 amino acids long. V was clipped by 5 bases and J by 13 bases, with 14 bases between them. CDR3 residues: CASSTQGRGLFF. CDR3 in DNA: TGTGCCAGCAGTACCCAGGGCCGAGGACTGTTTTTT.

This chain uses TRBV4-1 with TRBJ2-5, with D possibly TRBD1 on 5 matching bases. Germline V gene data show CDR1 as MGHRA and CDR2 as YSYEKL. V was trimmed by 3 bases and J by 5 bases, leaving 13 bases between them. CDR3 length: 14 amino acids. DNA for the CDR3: TGCGCCAGCAGCCACCAGACAGAAGCCGAGACCCAGTACTTC. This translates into CASSHQTEAETQYF.

CDR3: CSVEETGDNEQFF. The CDR3 region has the DNA TGCAGCGTTGAAGAGACAGGGGACAATGAGCAGTTCTTC. V usage is TRBV29-1 and J usage is TRBJ2-1; the match to TRBD1 covers 8 bases. Per the germline V gene, CDR1 is SQVTM and CDR2 is ANQGSEA. V trimming: 0 bases; J trimming: 5 bases; junction bases outside the gene matches: 0. This CDR3 region has 13 residues.

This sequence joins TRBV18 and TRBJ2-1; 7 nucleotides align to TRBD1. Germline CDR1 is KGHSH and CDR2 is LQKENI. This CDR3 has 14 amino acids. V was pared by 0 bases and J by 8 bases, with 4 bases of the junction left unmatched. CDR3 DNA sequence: TGTGCCAGCTCACCACCGGCTGACAGGGATGAGCAGTTCTTC. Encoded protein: CASSPPADRDEQFF.

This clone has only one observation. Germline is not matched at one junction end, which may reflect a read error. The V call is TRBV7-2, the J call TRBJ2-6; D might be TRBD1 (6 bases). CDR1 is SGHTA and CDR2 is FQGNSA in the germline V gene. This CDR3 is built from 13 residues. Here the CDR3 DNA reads TGTGCCGGCAGGACAGCTGGGGCCAACGTCCTGACTTTC. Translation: CAGRTAGANVLTF.

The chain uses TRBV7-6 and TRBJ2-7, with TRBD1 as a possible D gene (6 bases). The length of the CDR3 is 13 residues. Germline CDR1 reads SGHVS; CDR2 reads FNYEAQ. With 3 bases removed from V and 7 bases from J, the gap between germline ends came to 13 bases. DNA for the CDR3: TGTGCCAGCAGCTTTACAGGGTCGGGAGAGCAGTACTTC. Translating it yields CASSFTGSGEQYF. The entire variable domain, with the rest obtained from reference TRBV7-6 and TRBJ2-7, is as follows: GAGVSQSPRYKVTKRGQDVALRCDPISGHVSLYWYRQALGQGPEFLTYFNYEAQQDKSGLPNDRFSAERPEGSISTLTIQRTEQRDSAMYRCASSFTGSGEQYFGPGTRLTVT.

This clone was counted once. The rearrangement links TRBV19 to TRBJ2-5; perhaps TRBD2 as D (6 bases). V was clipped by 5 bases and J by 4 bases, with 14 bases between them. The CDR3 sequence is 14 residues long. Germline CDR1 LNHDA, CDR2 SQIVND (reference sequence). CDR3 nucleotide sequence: TGTGCCAGTAGTCCCGGAGGGCGGGGAGAGACCCAGTACTTC. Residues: CASSPGGRGETQYF.

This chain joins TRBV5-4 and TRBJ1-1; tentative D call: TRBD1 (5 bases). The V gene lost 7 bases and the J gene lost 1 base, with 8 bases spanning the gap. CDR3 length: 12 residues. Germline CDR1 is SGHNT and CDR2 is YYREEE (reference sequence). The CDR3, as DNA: TGTGCCAGCGGGGGGAGGAACACTGAAGCTTTCTTT. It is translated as CASGGRNTEAFF.

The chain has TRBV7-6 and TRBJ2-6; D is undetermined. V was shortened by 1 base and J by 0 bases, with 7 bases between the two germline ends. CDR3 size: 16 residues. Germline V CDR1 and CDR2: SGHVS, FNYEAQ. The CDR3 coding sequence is TGTGCCAGCAGCTTAGAACACCTCTCTGGGGCCAACGTCCTGACTTTC. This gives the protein CASSLEHLSGANVLTF.

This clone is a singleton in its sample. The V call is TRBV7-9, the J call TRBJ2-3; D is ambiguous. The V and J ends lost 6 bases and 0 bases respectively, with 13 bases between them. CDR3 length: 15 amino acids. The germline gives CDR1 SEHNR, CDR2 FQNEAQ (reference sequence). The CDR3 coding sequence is TGTGCCAGCAGTTACGATTCTACTAGCACAGATACGCAGTATTTT. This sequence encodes CASSYDSTSTDTQYF.

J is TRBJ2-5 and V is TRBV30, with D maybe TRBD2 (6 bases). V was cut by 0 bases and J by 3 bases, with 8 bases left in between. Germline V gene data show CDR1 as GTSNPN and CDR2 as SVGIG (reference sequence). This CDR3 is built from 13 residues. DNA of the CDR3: TGTGCCTGGAGTGTAGGAGGGGAAGAGACCCAGTACTTC. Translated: CAWSVGGEETQYF. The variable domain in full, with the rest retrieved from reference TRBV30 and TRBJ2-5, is SQTIHQWPATLVQPVGSPLSLECTVEGTSNPNLYWYRQAAGRGLQLLFYSVGIGQISSEVPQNLSASRPQDRQFILSSKKLLLSDSGFYLCAWSVGGEETQYFGPGTRLLVL.

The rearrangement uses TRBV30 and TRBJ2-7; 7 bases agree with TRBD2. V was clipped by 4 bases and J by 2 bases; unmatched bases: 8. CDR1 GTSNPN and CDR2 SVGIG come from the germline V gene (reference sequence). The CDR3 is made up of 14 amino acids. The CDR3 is CAWTEKAGPYEQYF. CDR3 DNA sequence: TGTGCCTGGACCGAGAAAGCGGGGCCCTACGAGCAGTACTTC.

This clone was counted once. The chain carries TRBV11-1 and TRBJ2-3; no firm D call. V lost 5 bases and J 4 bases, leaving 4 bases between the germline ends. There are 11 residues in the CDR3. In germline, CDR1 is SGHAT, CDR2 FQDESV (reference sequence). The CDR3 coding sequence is TGTGCCAGCAGCGGAGCAGATACGCAGTATTTT. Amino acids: CASSGADTQYF.

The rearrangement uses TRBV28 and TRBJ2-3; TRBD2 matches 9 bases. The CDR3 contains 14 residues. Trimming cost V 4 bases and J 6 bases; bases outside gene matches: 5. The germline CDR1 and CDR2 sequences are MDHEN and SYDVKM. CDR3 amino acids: CASSWRGGSDTQYF. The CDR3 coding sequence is TGTGCCAGCAGTTGGCGGGGGGGTTCGGATACGCAGTATTTT.

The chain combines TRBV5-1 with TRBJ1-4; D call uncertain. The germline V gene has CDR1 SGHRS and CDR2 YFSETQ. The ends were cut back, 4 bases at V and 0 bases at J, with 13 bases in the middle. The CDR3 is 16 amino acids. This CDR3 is CASSPAIPATNEKLFF. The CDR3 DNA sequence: TGCGCCAGCAGCCCTGCTATCCCGGCAACTAATGAAAAACTGTTTTTT.

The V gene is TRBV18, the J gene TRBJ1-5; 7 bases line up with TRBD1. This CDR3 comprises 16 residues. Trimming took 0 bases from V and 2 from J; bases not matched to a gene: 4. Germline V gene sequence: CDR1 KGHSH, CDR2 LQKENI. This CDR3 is CASSPPQGVGNQPQHF. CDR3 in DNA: TGTGCCAGCTCACCACCCCAGGGGGTCGGCAATCAGCCCCAGCATTTT.

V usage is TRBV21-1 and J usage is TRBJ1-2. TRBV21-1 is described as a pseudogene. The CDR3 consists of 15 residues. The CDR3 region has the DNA TGTGCCAGCAGCAATCACACCAGGGACCTCTATGGCTACACCTTC. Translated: CASSNHTRDLYGYTF.

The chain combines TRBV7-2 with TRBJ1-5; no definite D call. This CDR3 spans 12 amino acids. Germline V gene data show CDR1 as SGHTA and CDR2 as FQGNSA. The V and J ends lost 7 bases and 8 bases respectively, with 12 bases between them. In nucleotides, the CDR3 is TGTGCCAGCACTAGGGAATACGAGCCCCAGCATTTT. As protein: CASTREYEPQHF.

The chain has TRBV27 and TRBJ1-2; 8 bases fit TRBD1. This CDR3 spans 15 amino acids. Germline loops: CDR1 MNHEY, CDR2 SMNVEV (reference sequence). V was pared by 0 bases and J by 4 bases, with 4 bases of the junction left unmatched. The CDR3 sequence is CASSLSPDRAYGYTF. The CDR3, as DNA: TGTGCCAGCAGTTTATCCCCGGACAGGGCCTATGGCTACACCTTC.

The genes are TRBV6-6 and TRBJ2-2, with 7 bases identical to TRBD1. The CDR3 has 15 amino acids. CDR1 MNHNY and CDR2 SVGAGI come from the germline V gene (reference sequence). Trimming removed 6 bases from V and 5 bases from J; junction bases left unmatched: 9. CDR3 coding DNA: TGTGCCAGCAGGGACGGGACAGCCGTAACCGGGGAGCTGTTTTTT. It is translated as CASRDGTAVTGELFF.